This TCR beta chain stems from a study of OX40 agonist ivuxolimab in advanced cancers. Study summary: Participants could have had prior anti-PD-1, anti-PD-L1 or anti-CTLA-4 therapy, and less than 45% had some. The study's findings and limits: Nonresponders included some who also had low normalized T-cell clonal expansion. CD4+ T cells averaged fewer expanded clones than CD8+ T cells. Circulating CD4+ and CD8+ T cells showed clonal expansion by week 6 at 0.1 to 3.0 mg/kg.

With regard to this clone: Antigen specificity is unknown.

Repertoires were generated with immunoSEQ multiplex PCR, while TCRdb's copy carries only in-frame clones and drops some. The sample carries almost 80,000 clones, about four fifths recorded once. The receptor was derived from an adult with an advanced solid tumor such as melanoma, head and neck, liver or kidney cancer. The starting material was CD4+ or CD8+ T cells sorted from blood, obtained in a trial of the OX40 agonist ivuxolimab.

The CDR3 nucleotides read TGTGCCAGCAGCTTGGGACAGGGTTTCAATGAGCAGTTCTTC. It is translated as CASSLGQGFNEQFF. The genes are TRBV5-5 and TRBJ2-1, with 7 bases identical to TRBD1. V shed 0 bases, J shed 6 bases, and the junction held 3 bases outside the gene matches. The CDR3 runs 14 residues. Germline V lookup: CDR1 SGHKS, CDR2 YYEKEE (reference sequence).